This T cell receptor beta chain was captured by sequencing in a study of low-dose radiotherapy and immunotherapy resistance in tumors. Study in general: Cyclophosphamide infusions of 200 mg/m2 came every two weeks, one day before radiation-immunotherapy.

Time point here: before trial treatment. TRAV- and TRBV-specific primers, spanning alpha and beta chains, primed first-strand cDNA. TCRs were put through roughly 19 PCR cycles of amplification with Phusion. A constant-region primer and the V-primer adapter served as the primer pair. In vitro transcription served to amplify the isolated mRNA. TCRdb independently ran MiXCR on the reads; one entry per CDR3 protein. The sample includes more than 85,000 distinct CDR3 sequences, roughly a tenth seen only once; the top ten take more than 0.85%. In its sample, this clonotype was seen many times. Specimen: PBMCs, collected before treatment. This receptor was identified in a male donor with prostate cancer.

The CDR3 loop is CASSFLAGEGELFF. The CDR3 coding sequence is TGTGCCAGCAGTTTTTTGGCGGGAGAAGGGGAGCTGTTTTTT. J is TRBJ2-2 and V is TRBV27, with 7 bases fitting TRBD2. Trimming at V came to 3 bases and at J to 8 bases, leaving 6 bases not matched to a gene. This CDR3 contains 14 residues. CDR1 MNHEY and CDR2 SMNVEV come from the germline V gene (reference sequence).